Presented here are 27 T cell receptor beta chains from one specimen sequenced in a study of T-cell memory formation after mild COVID-19. TCRdb reprocessed the 5' RACE reads via MiXCR and lists one record per CDR3 protein. The sample consists of about 130,000 distinct CDR3 sequences, roughly 6.2% of them appearing once. Sequenced input: PBMCs or a T cell subset sorted from them (not recorded which). These receptors all come from an adult woman who had mild COVID-19 (a few samples of this study predate the infection). Cell type and time point are not known.

The chain links TRBV5-5 to TRBJ2-3, with D possibly matching TRBD1 (5 bases). CDR1 is SGHKS, CDR2 YYEKEE, per germline (reference sequence). Deletions cut 2 bases from V and 0 bases from J, with 7 bases between. The CDR3 sequence is 14 residues long. This CDR3 reads CASSFQGSTDTQYF. CDR3 nucleotides: TGTGCCAGCAGCTTTCAGGGAAGCACAGATACGCAGTATTTT.

This clonotype showed up just a few times. V gene TRBV13 combines with J gene TRBJ2-7, with a possible D match to TRBD2 (6 bases). Germline CDR1 and CDR2: PRHDT and FYEKMQ (reference sequence). The CDR3 covers 13 residues. Trimming took 4 bases from V and 7 from J, leaving 14 bases between them. CDR3 sequence reads: CASSSLEGWEQYF. CDR3 sequence (DNA): TGTGCCAGCAGCTCCCTGGAGGGGTGGGAGCAGTACTTC.

The chain has TRBV7-9 and TRBJ2-6, with D perhaps matching TRBD1 (6 bases). Per the germline V gene, CDR1 is SEHNR and CDR2 is FQNEAQ (reference sequence). Trimming shortened V by 6 bases and J by 8 bases, and 17 bases separated the two germline ends. The CDR3 spans 15 residues. The CDR3 reads CASSPGAYLPNVLTF. In nucleotides, the CDR3 is TGTGCCAGCAGTCCAGGGGCCTACCTGCCCAACGTCCTGACTTTC. The variable domain in full, with the rest retrieved from reference TRBV7-9 and TRBJ2-6, is DTGVSQNPRHKITKRGQNVTFRCDPISEHNRLYWYRQTLGQGPEFLTYFQNEAQLEKSRLLSDRFSAERPKGSFSTLEIQRTEQGDSAMYLCASSPGAYLPNVLTFGAGSRLTVL.

There are a few counts of this clonotype. The V call is TRBV3-1, the J call TRBJ2-7; TRBD2 agrees at 12 bases. Trimming at V came to 2 bases and at J to 5 bases, leaving 10 bases not matched to a gene. Per the germline V gene, CDR1 is LGHDT and CDR2 is YNNKEL (reference sequence). The CDR3 is 17 amino acids. CDR3 sequence: CASSQTPRTSGENEQYF. Written as DNA, the CDR3 is TGTGCCAGCAGCCAAACCCCGAGGACTAGCGGGGAAAACGAGCAGTACTTC.

This clonotype was seen more than once but under ten times. The chain combines TRBV5-1 with TRBJ2-7; no clear D gene. V was clipped by 2 bases and J by 5 bases, with 14 bases between them. Germline V gene data show CDR1 as SGHRS and CDR2 as YFSETQ. The CDR3 covers 14 residues. Here the CDR3 reads CASSFSTGWDEQYF. Written as DNA, the CDR3 is TGCGCCAGCAGCTTCTCAACCGGTTGGGACGAGCAGTACTTC.

The chain joins TRBV2 to TRBJ1-1; D is unresolved. This CDR3 comprises 13 residues. Germline CDR1 and CDR2: SNHLY and FYNNEI. Between the trimmed V and J ends, which lost 10 bases and 1 base, there was a span of 13 bases. CDR3 sequence (DNA): TGTGCCACGAAGAGGGCCCGGAACACTGAAGCTTTCTTT. Its translation is CATKRARNTEAFF.

This clonotype has a handful of counts. V usage is TRBV28 and J usage is TRBJ1-5; TRBD1 aligns across 7 bases. The germline V gene has CDR1 MDHEN and CDR2 SYDVKM. Trimming cost V 6 bases and J 3 bases; bases outside gene matches: 8. The CDR3 covers 15 residues. Written as DNA, the CDR3 is TGTGCCAGCAGCTTCCGGGACAGACTCAATCAGCCCCAGCATTTT. Encoded protein: CASSFRDRLNQPQHF.

This clonotype was counted many times. The chain couples TRBV7-2 to TRBJ2-7; 11 bases are a match to TRBD2. Trimming removed 3 bases from V and 4 bases from J; junction bases left unmatched: 11. Germline CDR1 and CDR2: SGHTA and FQGNSA. CDR3 length: 17 residues. The CDR3 sequence: CASSFPSSGRSRYEQYF. The CDR3 bases are TGTGCCAGCAGCTTCCCCTCTAGCGGGAGGAGCCGGTACGAGCAGTACTTC.

In this sample, this clonotype turned up a few times. The chain is built from TRBV7-2 and TRBJ2-7; D is perhaps TRBD1 (7 bases). Germline V gene sequence: CDR1 SGHTA, CDR2 FQGNSA. V shed 5 bases and J shed 3 bases, with 14 bases lying between them. The CDR3 totals 14 residues. Written as DNA, the CDR3 is TGTGCCAGCAGCACCCGGCAGGGGGGCTACGAGCAGTACTTC. Translating it yields CASSTRQGGYEQYF.

V gene TRBV12-3 or TRBV12-4 combines with J gene TRBJ1-2, with a possible D match to TRBD1 (6 bases). The CDR3 has 16 residues. V dropped 3 bases and J dropped 6 bases, with 20 bases sitting between them. CDR3 DNA: TGTGCCAGCAGTTTTGCCCGGTACGGGACAAAGGATGGCTACACCTTC. It translates to CASSFARYGTKDGYTF.

The genes are TRBV12-3 or TRBV12-4 and TRBJ2-3, with 9 nucleotides matching TRBD2. CDR3 size: 15 residues. V shed 7 bases and J 4 bases; nucleotides not matched to a gene: 9. CDR3 in DNA: TGTGCCAGCACTGTTAGCGGGAGTAGCTCAGATACGCAGTATTTT. Its protein is CASTVSGSSSDTQYF.

The chain links TRBV5-5 to TRBJ2-1; 16 nucleotides align to TRBD2. V lost 5 bases and J lost 9; bases outside the gene matches: 8. This CDR3 has 16 residues. Germline-derived CDR1 and CDR2 are SGHKS and YYEKEE (reference sequence). The chain's CDR3 is CASSPLGTSGRGEQFF. The CDR3 nucleotides are TGTGCCAGCAGTCCGCTGGGGACTAGCGGGAGGGGTGAGCAGTTCTTC.

The chain combines TRBV14 with TRBJ2-5, with 9 bases lining up with TRBD2. This CDR3 has 14 residues. V lost 5 bases, J lost 3 bases, and 4 bases stayed unmatched. CDR1 and CDR2 (germline): SGHDN, FVKESK. The CDR3 DNA sequence: TGTGCCAGCAGCGCACGACTAGCGGAAGAGACCCAGTACTTC. Its translation is CASSARLAEETQYF.

This clonotype was seen more than once but under ten times. The chain employs TRBV12-3 or TRBV12-4 and TRBJ2-3; 12 bases are a match to TRBD1. V lost 1 base, J lost 6 bases, and 2 bases stayed unmatched. This CDR3 region has 15 residues. CDR3 region: CASSLGGTGGDTQYF. CDR3 DNA: TGTGCCAGCAGTTTAGGGGGGACAGGGGGCGATACGCAGTATTTT.

This clonotype was detected ten times or more. The V and J genes are TRBV6-1 and TRBJ1-2; D is ambiguous. The CDR3 is made up of 11 amino acids. Trimming took 10 bases from V and 2 from J, leaving 8 bases between them. Germline V gene sequence: CDR1 MNHNS, CDR2 SASEGT. The CDR3 region has the DNA TGTGCCACCACACAGAACTATGGCTACACCTTC. Its protein is CATTQNYGYTF.

This clonotype was counted many times. This chain uses TRBV7-3 with TRBJ2-5; a possible D gene is TRBD2 (6 bases). Trimming pared 4 bases from V and 4 bases from J, leaving 10 bases between. The CDR3 contains 13 residues. Looked up from germline, CDR1 is SGHTA and CDR2 is FQGTGA. The CDR3 sequence: CASSSSGLETQYF. The CDR3 DNA reads as TGTGCCAGCAGCTCCAGCGGGTTAGAGACCCAGTACTTC.

The V gene is TRBV12-3 or TRBV12-4, the J gene TRBJ1-2; perhaps TRBD1 as D (6 bases). CDR3 length equals 15 residues. V was shortened by 4 bases and J by 7 bases, with 19 bases between the two germline ends. Written as DNA, the CDR3 is TGTGCCAGCAGTTGGACAGCCTCCCAGTCGGGTGGCTACACCTTC. This sequence encodes CASSWTASQSGGYTF.

This clonotype came up a few times. The CDR3 loop is CASSPSKVPGDGAFF. The CDR3 coding sequence is TGTGCCAGCTCACCATCTAAGGTTCCAGGGGATGGAGCTTTCTTT. This sequence joins TRBV18 and TRBJ1-1; tentatively, D is TRBD1 (6 bases). The V gene lost 2 bases and the J gene lost 10 bases, with 20 bases spanning the gap. The CDR3 is made up of 15 amino acids. Germline V CDR1 and CDR2: KGHSH, LQKENI.

This clonotype has just a few counts. V and J are TRBV29-1 and TRBJ1-1, with 7 bases matching TRBD1. Germline CDR1 and CDR2: SQVTM and ANQGSEA. CDR3 length equals 16 residues. Trimming at V came to 7 bases and at J to 0 bases, leaving 14 bases not matched to a gene. CDR3 residues: CSGQRQGSGVNTEAFF. DNA for the CDR3: TGCAGCGGTCAACGACAGGGTTCAGGGGTGAACACTGAAGCTTTCTTT.

This clonotype was seen many times. J is TRBJ1-1 and V is TRBV7-9; TRBD1 matches at 7 bases. V shed 1 base and J 4 bases; nucleotides not matched to a gene: 3. The CDR3 has 14 residues. Germline V gene lookup returns CDR1 SEHNR and CDR2 FQNEAQ (reference sequence). This CDR3 reads CASSLGSGGTEAFF. The CDR3 nucleotides are TGTGCCAGCAGCTTAGGTTCAGGGGGCACTGAAGCTTTCTTT.

This clonotype occurred many times. V usage is TRBV7-2 and J usage is TRBJ1-5; perhaps TRBD1 as D (5 bases). Trimming removed 1 base at V and 5 bases at J, with 9 bases between. CDR3 size: 14 residues. CDR1 and CDR2 from the germline V gene are SGHTA and FQGNSA. The CDR3 nucleotides are TGTGCCAGCAGCTTAGACCAGGGAGATCAGCCCCAGCATTTT. It is translated as CASSLDQGDQPQHF.

This clonotype turned up a few times. The rearrangement joins TRBV5-1 to TRBJ2-2; 13 bases are a match to TRBD2. Germline V CDR1 and CDR2: SGHRS, YFSETQ. V lost 3 bases and J lost 0; bases outside the gene matches: 2. The CDR3 loop spans 17 amino acids. The CDR3 here is CASSWTSGSPNTGELFF. CDR3 sequence (DNA): TGCGCCAGCAGCTGGACTAGCGGGAGCCCGAACACCGGGGAGCTGTTTTTT.

The table lists this clonotype with a few counts. This sequence joins TRBV7-2 and TRBJ2-1; TRBD1 is a possible D gene (6 bases). The CDR3 is 13 amino acids. CDR1 is SGHTA, CDR2 FQGNSA, per germline. The V end was cut by 5 bases, the J end by 10 bases, with 15 bases between. In DNA, the CDR3 is TGTGCCAGCAGCCCAAACAGGGTCGAAGAGCAGTTCTTC. It translates to CASSPNRVEEQFF.

This sequence joins TRBV12-3 or TRBV12-4 and TRBJ2-7, with TRBD1 identical over 10 bases. The CDR3 extends over 18 amino acids. With 5 bases clipped from V and 4 bases from J, the junction kept 17 bases outside the gene matches. The CDR3 coding sequence is TGTGCCAGCAGTCCACTCCCGGGACAGGGGATAGGTGGTTACGAGCAGTACTTC. The encoded protein is CASSPLPGQGIGGYEQYF.

V and J are TRBV15 and TRBJ2-5, with TRBD2 identical over 8 bases. Germline V CDR1 and CDR2: LNHNV, YYDKDF (reference sequence). This CDR3 is 13 amino acids long. V shed 7 bases and J 3 bases; nucleotides not matched to a gene: 4. In DNA form, the CDR3 reads TGTGCCACCATGAGCGGGAGTGAAGAGACCCAGTACTTC. This gives the protein CATMSGSEETQYF. The variable domain in full, completed from reference TRBV15 and TRBJ2-5, reads DAMVIQNPRYQVTQFGKPVTLSCSQTLNHNVMYWYQQKSSQAPKLLFHYYDKDFNNEADTPDNFQSRRPNTSFCFLDIRSPGLGDTAMYLCATMSGSEETQYFGPGTRLLVL.

This clonotype was seen a handful of times. The chain recombines TRBV4-2 with TRBJ2-7, with D unclear. There are 13 residues in the CDR3. Looked up from germline, CDR1 is LGHNA and CDR2 is YNFKEQ. The V end lost 0 bases, the J end lost 6 bases, and 9 bases lay between the germline ends. In nucleotides, the CDR3 is TGTGCCAGCAGCCAAGATTTAAGTGCCGAGCAGTACTTC. It yields the protein CASSQDLSAEQYF.

This chain connects TRBV10-3 to TRBJ2-7, with D tentatively TRBD1 (6 bases). V lost 3 bases to trimming and J lost 2 bases, with 14 bases between them. Germline lookup yields CDR1 ENHRY and CDR2 SYGVKD. The CDR3 contains 15 residues. The chain's CDR3 is CAISDSTGTPYEQYF. CDR3 DNA sequence: TGTGCCATCAGTGATTCGACAGGCACGCCCTACGAGCAGTACTTC.